This record concerns one T cell receptor (beta chain) sequence. The data are from a study of blood T cell repertoires in COVID-19. Study-level background: The United States, Italy and Spain were the sources of the acute and convalescent COVID-19 samples. The cDNA or gDNA used as material had been derived from T cells, B-cell-depleted T cells, or PBMCs.

The CDR3 sequence is 16 residues long. Germline lookup yields CDR1 LNHNV and CDR2 YYDKDF (reference sequence). J lost 3 bases, V lost 1 base, and 7 bases had no gene match. Under the authors' procedure: Estimates of nucleated cell counts were drawn from the amplification of reference gene primers. TCRdb's copy holds only in-frame clones and misses some; the assay was immunoSEQ multiplex PCR. V and J calls and clone size are those listed in that table; D and trimming were worked out from the DNA. The table has around 400,000 clones, around 90% seen once; the top ten hold about 1.2%. Specimen: peripheral blood. This rearrangement joins TRBV15 to TRBJ2-3, with TRBD2 matching 7 bases. The origin of this receptor is a man in his forties with acute or convalescent COVID-19. The CDR3 DNA follows: TGTGCCACCAGCAGAGGGCGGGAGTGGAGGACAGATACGCAGTATTTT. This translates into CATSRGREWRTDTQYF.